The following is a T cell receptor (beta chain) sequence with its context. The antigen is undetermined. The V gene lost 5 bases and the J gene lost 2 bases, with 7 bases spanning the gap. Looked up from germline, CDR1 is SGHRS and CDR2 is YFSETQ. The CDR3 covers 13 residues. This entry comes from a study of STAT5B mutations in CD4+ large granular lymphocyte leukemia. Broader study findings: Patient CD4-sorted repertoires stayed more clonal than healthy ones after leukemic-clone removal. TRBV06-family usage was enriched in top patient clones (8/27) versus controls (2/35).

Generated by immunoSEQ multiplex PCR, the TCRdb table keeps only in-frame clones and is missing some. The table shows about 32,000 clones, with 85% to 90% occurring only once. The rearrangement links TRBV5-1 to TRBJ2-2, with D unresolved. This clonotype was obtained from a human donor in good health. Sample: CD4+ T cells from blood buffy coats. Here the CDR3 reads CASRLRNTGELFF. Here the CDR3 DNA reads TGCGCCAGCAGACTAAGAAACACCGGGGAGCTGTTTTTT.